This T cell receptor beta chain was documented in a study of beta chain features in type 1 diabetes. General observations from the study: At VDJ recombination sites, type 1 diabetes patients had fewer insertions and more deleted nucleotides. cDNA sequencing could over-represent cells with high TCR expression. Shortening that was moderate but significant affected the TCRB CDR3s of Type 1 diabetes patients in all four CD4+ subsets.

This clone turned up a few times. Its specificity is not known. Sorting based on CD45RO/CCR7/CD25/CD127/CD95/CD27 separated CD4+ naive, central memory, regulatory and stem cell-like memory cells. This CDR3 region has 15 residues. The germline V gene encodes CDR1 MGHRA and CDR2 YSYEKL. Trimming took off 1 base at V and 0 bases at J, with 7 bases between the two ends. Sequencing targeted expressed TCRB transcripts, as all isolated RNA had been reverse transcribed. Profiling relied on immunoSEQ multiplex PCR, and the TCRdb table lists in-frame clones only, not all of them. The repertoire includes around 690,000 clones, around an eighth of them detected once, and more than 0.09% sits in the top ten.

This receptor was taken from a man aged 25 to 40 with type 1 diabetes. Sequencing was done on a sample of naive CD4+ T cells from blood. The chain couples TRBV4-1 to TRBJ2-1; the D gene is possibly TRBD2 (6 bases). The CDR3 loop reads CASSQVGSSYNEQFF. DNA for the CDR3: TGCGCCAGCAGCCAAGTCGGGAGCTCCTACAATGAGCAGTTCTTC.